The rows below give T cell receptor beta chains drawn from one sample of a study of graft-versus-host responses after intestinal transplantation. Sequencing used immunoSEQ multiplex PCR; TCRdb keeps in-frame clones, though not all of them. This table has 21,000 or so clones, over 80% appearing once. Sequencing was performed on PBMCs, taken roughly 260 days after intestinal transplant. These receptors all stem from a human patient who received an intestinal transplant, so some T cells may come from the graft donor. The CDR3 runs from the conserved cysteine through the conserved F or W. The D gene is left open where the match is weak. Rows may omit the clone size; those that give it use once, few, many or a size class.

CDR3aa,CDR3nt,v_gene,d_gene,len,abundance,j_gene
CASGLVQETQYF,TGTGCTAGTGGTTTGGTACAAGAGACCCAGTACTTC,TRBV12-5,.,12,.,TRBJ2-5
CASGLADPLRGSLNQPQHF,TGTGCTAGTGGTTTGGCGGACCCCCTCCGGGGCTCACTAAATCAGCCCCAGCATTTT,TRBV12-5,.,19,few,TRBJ1-5
CASSKECREWVYGYTF,TGTGCCAGCAGCAAAGAGTGTAGGGAGTGGGTCTATGGCTACACCTTC,TRBV21-1,.,16,.,TRBJ1-2
CASSEGLAGSRNEQFF,TGCGCCAGCAGTGAGGGACTAGCGGGATCGCGCAATGAGCAGTTCTTC,TRBV10-1,TRBD2,16,.,TRBJ2-1
CASSRQGAKYGYTF,TGTGCCAGCAGTCGGCAGGGGGCTAAGTATGGCTACACCTTC,TRBV6-5,TRBD1,14,.,TRBJ1-2
CATDRGDSVGELFF,TGTGCCACCGACAGGGGGGATAGTGTCGGGGAGCTGTTTTTT,TRBV6-1,TRBD1,14,.,TRBJ2-2
CASSLAGTSGRSYNEQFF,TGTGCCAGCAGCTTGGCCGGGACTAGCGGGAGGTCCTACAATGAGCAGTTCTTC,TRBV7-6,TRBD2,18,.,TRBJ2-1
CASSPLAGGTNEQFF,TGTGCCAGCTCACCCCTAGCGGGAGGTACCAATGAGCAGTTCTTC,TRBV18,TRBD2,15,.,TRBJ2-1
CASSHSSGTVYPEAFF,TGCGCCAGCAGCCACTCGTCCGGGACAGTCTACCCTGAAGCTTTCTTT,TRBV4-1,TRBD1,16,.,TRBJ1-1
CASSPQGATNSPLHF,TGTGCCAGCAGCCCTCAGGGCGCTACTAATTCACCCCTCCACTTT,TRBV7-9,.,15,.,TRBJ1-6
CASSDSRTGNYGYTF,TGTGCCAGCAGCGATTCCCGAACAGGGAACTATGGCTACACCTTC,TRBV7-9,.,15,.,TRBJ1-2
CASSFRGIYGYTF,TGTGCCAGCAGTTTCAGGGGGATCTATGGCTACACCTTC,TRBV27,TRBD1,13,.,TRBJ1-2
CASRPAGGPPEQYF,TGCGCCAGCAGGCCGGCGGGAGGGCCGCCCGAGCAGTACTTC,TRBV5-1,TRBD2,14,.,TRBJ2-7
CASSFWAGNSGANVLTF,TGTGCCAGCAGTTTCTGGGCAGGGAACTCTGGGGCCAACGTCCTGACTTTC,TRBV28,.,17,.,TRBJ2-6
CASSAGPGQVQETQYF,TGCGCCAGCAGCGCGGGCCCGGGACAGGTTCAAGAGACCCAGTACTTC,TRBV10-2,TRBD1,16,.,TRBJ2-5